This TCR delta chain was sequenced for a study of gamma-delta T cells after stem cell transplantation. TCRdb reanalyzed the RT-PCR reads using CATT. The table lists roughly 12,000 delta-chain clones, approximately 38% of them singletons. The CDR3 sequence is 20 residues long. Germline trimming cut 0 bases from V and 2 bases from J; bases unmatched to any gene: 6. Germline values: CDR1 GEAIGNYY, CDR2 EKD. This receptor was identified in a human donor. It is not recorded whose cells these are; they may come from a transplant donor. Source material: gamma-delta T cells. V gene TRDV2 combines with J gene TRDJ3; 13 positions match TRDD3. CDR3 nucleotides: TGTGCCTGTGACACCTACTGGGGGATACGCTTCCCCTGGGACACCCGACAGATGTTTTTC. This sequence encodes CACDTYWGIRFPWDTRQMFF.